The clone carrying this TCR beta chain has only a few counts. These data come from a study of blood T cell repertoires in COVID-19. Study summary: The study drew acute and convalescent COVID-19 samples from the United States, Italy and Spain. T cells, B-cell-depleted T cells, or PBMCs provided the cDNA or gDNA that served as material.

The CDR3 runs 17 residues. With 1 base removed from V and 0 bases from J, the gap between germline ends came to 17 bases. The germline gives CDR1 SGHRS, CDR2 YFSETQ. How the authors handled the data: Nucleated cell number was recorded as an estimate derived from reference gene primer amplification. Clones were sequenced by immunoSEQ multiplex PCR, and TCRdb holds only the in-frame ones, with some missing. V and J calls and clone size follow that table, whereas D and trimming were derived from the DNA. The profile shows around 170,000 clones, about 80% of them singletons. The rearrangement uses TRBV5-1 and TRBJ2-7; unclear D gene. The TCR was taken from a man aged 70 or older who had recovered from COVID-19. Material for sequencing was peripheral blood. The CDR3 loop is CASSLLSGFSSSYEQYF. CDR3 nucleotides: TGCGCCAGCAGCTTGTTATCCGGGTTCAGCAGCTCCTACGAGCAGTACTTC.